This record covers a single T cell receptor (beta chain). Antigen: not known. Vbeta (60) and Jbeta (13) primers were used in the PCR. Only in-frame clones appear in the TCRdb table, and some are missing; sequencing was by immunoSEQ multiplex PCR. Of more than 150,000 clones in the sample, approximately 84% were seen once. The data are from a study of cytomegalovirus exposure and HLA in healthy donors. Whole-study findings and limits: Reports credit the classifier with highly specific, highly sensitive diagnosis of cytomegalovirus status. Presence/absence analyses assumed roughly uniform sequencing depth across donors.

The CDR3 totals 12 residues. CDR1 is KGHSH and CDR2 is LQKENI in the germline V gene. Trimming took 7 bases from V and 5 from J, leaving 9 bases between them. The V gene is TRBV18, the J gene TRBJ2-1, with a tentative D call TRBD1 (5 bases). This clonotype originated in a man aged 45-60 years in good health and CMV-seropositive. The sequenced sample was PBMCs. The DNA for the CDR3 is TGTGCCAGCTTGGCGGACAACAATGAGCAGTTCTTC. This gives the protein CASLADNNEQFF.